This T cell receptor beta chain was documented in a study of identical twins. As regards this clonotype: Its antigen remains unknown.

Overall study findings and caveats: Beta out-of-frame twin sharing showed a weaker excess. These conclusions were based on statistical analysis (cross-sectional, not following the same donors).

V shed 1 base and J 2 bases; nucleotides not matched to a gene: 6. The CDR3 consists of 16 residues. TCRdb re-derived calls from the 5' RACE reads in MiXCR, one entry per CDR3 protein. The sample has about 530,000 distinct CDR3 sequences, around 20% seen once. This same sample was also part of a study on yellow fever vaccine responses in identical twins.

Sequences were obtained from CD4+ T cells sorted from blood. The chain links TRBV12-3 or TRBV12-4 to TRBJ1-1; 8 positions agree with TRBD1. This TCR came from a woman younger than 35 in good health. The CDR3 sequence is CASSLVPGGSNTEAFF. CDR3 nucleotides: TGTGCCAGCAGTTTAGTTCCAGGGGGCAGTAACACTGAAGCTTTCTTT.